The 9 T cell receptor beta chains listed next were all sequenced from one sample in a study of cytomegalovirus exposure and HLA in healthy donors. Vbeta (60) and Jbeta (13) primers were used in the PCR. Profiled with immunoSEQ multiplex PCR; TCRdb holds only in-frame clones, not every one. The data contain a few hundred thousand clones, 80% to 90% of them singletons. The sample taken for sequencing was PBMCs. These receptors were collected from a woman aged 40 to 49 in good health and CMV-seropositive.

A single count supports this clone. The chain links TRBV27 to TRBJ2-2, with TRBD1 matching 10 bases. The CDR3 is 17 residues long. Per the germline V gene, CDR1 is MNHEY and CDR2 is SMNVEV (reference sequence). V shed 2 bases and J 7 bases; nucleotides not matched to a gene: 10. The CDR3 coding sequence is TGTGCCAGCAGTTTACGGGACAGGGGCCCGGTGGGCGGGGAGCTGTTTTTT. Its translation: CASSLRDRGPVGGELFF.

The CDR3 DNA is TGTGCCAGCAGCCCCCATTACTTTCAGGGCGAAGCTTTCTTT. Translating it yields CASSPHYFQGEAFF. The chain employs TRBV7-2 and TRBJ1-1; tentative D call: TRBD1 (5 bases). The V end lost 5 bases, the J end lost 8 bases, and 18 bases lay between the germline ends. The germline V gene has CDR1 SGHTA and CDR2 FQGNSA. This CDR3 contains 14 residues.

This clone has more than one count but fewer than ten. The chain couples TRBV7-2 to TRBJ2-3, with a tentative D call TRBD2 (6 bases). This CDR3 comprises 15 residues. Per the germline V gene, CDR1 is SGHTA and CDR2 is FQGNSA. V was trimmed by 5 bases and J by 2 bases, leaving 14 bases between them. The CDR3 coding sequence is TGTGCCAGCAGCGCCCCGGGACTCCCCACAGATACGCAGTATTTT. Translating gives CASSAPGLPTDTQYF.

The DNA of the CDR3 is TGTGCCAGCAGCTTATCGGGAGATGTCAAAAACATTCAGTACTTC. This encodes CASSLSGDVKNIQYF. The V call is TRBV7-2, the J call TRBJ2-4; D might be TRBD2 (6 bases). This CDR3 is 15 amino acids long. Per germline, CDR1 SGHTA and CDR2 FQGNSA. Trimming cost V 2 bases and J 3 bases, with 11 bases left between them.

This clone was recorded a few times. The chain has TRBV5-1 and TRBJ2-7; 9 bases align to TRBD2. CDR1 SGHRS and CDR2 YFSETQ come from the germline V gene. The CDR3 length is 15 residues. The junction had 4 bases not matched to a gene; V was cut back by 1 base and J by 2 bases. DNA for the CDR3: TGCGCCAGCAGCTTGAACGCGGGGGGGACCTACGAGCAGTACTTC. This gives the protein CASSLNAGGTYEQYF.

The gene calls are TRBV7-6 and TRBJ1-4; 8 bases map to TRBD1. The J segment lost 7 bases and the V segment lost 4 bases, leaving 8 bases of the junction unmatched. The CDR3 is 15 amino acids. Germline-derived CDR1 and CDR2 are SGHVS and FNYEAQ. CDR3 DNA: TGTGCCAGCAGCTCGACTACAGGGGGTGGTGAAAAACTGTTTTTT. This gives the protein CASSSTTGGGEKLFF.

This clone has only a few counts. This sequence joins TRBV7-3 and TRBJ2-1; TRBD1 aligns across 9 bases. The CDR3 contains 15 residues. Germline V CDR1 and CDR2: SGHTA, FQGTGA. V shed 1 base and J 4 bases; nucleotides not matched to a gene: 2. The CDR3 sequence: CASSLMDRGYNEQFF. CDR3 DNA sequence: TGTGCCAGCAGCTTAATGGACAGGGGTTACAATGAGCAGTTCTTC.

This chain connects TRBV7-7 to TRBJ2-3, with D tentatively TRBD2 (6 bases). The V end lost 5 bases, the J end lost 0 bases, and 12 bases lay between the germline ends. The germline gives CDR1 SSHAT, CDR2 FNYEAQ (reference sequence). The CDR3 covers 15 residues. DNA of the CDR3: TGTGCCAGCAGCACTCGCGGGGAGAGCACAGATACGCAGTATTTT. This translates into CASSTRGESTDTQYF. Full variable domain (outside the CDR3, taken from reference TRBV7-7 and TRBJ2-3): GAGVSQSPRYKVTKRGQDVTLRCDPISSHATLYWYQQALGQGPEFLTYFNYEAQPDKSGLPSDRFSAERPEGSISTLTIQRTEQRDSAMYRCASSTRGESTDTQYFGPGTRLTVL.

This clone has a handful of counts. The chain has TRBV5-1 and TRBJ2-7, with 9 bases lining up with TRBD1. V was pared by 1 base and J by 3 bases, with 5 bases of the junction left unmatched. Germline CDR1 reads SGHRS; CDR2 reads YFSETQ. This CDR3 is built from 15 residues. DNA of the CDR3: TGCGCCAGCAGCTTGATGGGACAGGGCCTCTACGAGCAGTACTTC. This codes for CASSLMGQGLYEQYF.